Shown below are 17 T cell receptor beta chains from a single sample sequenced in a study of cytomegalovirus exposure and HLA in healthy donors. Use of 60 Vbeta and 13 Jbeta primers characterized the PCR. Sequencing used immunoSEQ multiplex PCR; TCRdb keeps in-frame clones, though not all of them. This listing includes some 120,000 clones. Sequenced sample: PBMCs. These receptors all stem from a man aged 40-50 years in good health and CMV-seronegative.

The V and J genes are TRBV30 and TRBJ1-5; TRBD1 is a possible D gene (6 bases). Trimming stripped 3 bases from V and 3 bases from J, with 9 bases between. This CDR3 spans 13 amino acids. Germline V lookup: CDR1 GTSNPN, CDR2 SVGIG (reference sequence). The CDR3 DNA follows: TGTGCCTGGAGCCGGGACATCAATCAGCCCCAGCATTTT. Its translation is CAWSRDINQPQHF.

The chain couples TRBV28 to TRBJ2-7, with D perhaps matching TRBD1 (6 bases). The CDR3 covers 16 residues. Trimming stripped 5 bases from V and 3 bases from J, with 20 bases between. Per the germline V gene, CDR1 is MDHEN and CDR2 is SYDVKM. The CDR3 DNA sequence: TGTGCCAGCAGTACCACCATAAGGGGACACAGCTACGAGCAGTACTTC. Translation: CASSTTIRGHSYEQYF.

The rearrangement joins TRBV6-1 to TRBJ2-1, with 9 bases aligning to TRBD1. CDR3 length equals 15 residues. Germline V CDR1 and CDR2: MNHNS, SASEGT. The V and J ends lost 2 bases and 7 bases, in that order; junction bases with no gene match: 6. The CDR3 DNA reads TGTGCCAGCAGTGAACCGGGACAGGGTAGGAATGAGCAGTTCTTC. It encodes CASSEPGQGRNEQFF.

The CDR3 DNA reads as TGTGCCTGGAGTGTACCAGGTCAGCCCGGCTTGAACACTGAAGCTTTCTTT. Translated: CAWSVPGQPGLNTEAFF. The chain employs TRBV30 and TRBJ1-1, with D hard to call. Germline V gene sequence: CDR1 GTSNPN, CDR2 SVGIG (reference sequence). V was clipped by 0 bases and J by 0 bases, with 17 bases between them. The CDR3 contains 17 residues.

The chain has TRBV7-9 and TRBJ2-6; TRBD1 matches 10 bases. The length of the CDR3 is 17 residues. V shed 8 bases and J 0 bases; nucleotides not matched to a gene: 7. The germline V gene encodes CDR1 SEHNR and CDR2 FQNEAQ (reference sequence). CDR3 loop: CASGAGTGVSGANVLTF. The CDR3 bases are TGTGCCAGCGGCGCCGGGACAGGGGTCTCTGGGGCCAACGTCCTGACTTTC.

The J gene is TRBJ2-1, the V gene TRBV5-4; 11 nucleotides align to TRBD2. Germline V gives CDR1 SGHNT, CDR2 YYREEE (reference sequence). Losses at the gene ends were 0 bases for V and 6 bases for J; bases not matched to a gene: 2. This CDR3 has 15 amino acids. The CDR3 DNA reads as TGTGCCAGCAGCTTGGGGACTAGCGGGTTCAATGAGCAGTTCTTC. It specifies CASSLGTSGFNEQFF.

The chain has TRBV27 and TRBJ2-7, with 8 bases matching TRBD1. Germline loops: CDR1 MNHEY, CDR2 SMNVEV (reference sequence). CDR3 length: 16 residues. Losses at the gene ends were 3 bases for V and 0 bases for J; bases not matched to a gene: 7. In DNA, the CDR3 is TGTGCCAGCAGTTTCCGACAGGGGCCCCCCTCCTACGAGCAGTACTTC. As protein: CASSFRQGPPSYEQYF.

The V and J genes are TRBV19 and TRBJ2-7, with TRBD2 matching 10 bases. CDR1 and CDR2 from the germline V gene are LNHDA and SQIVND (reference sequence). The trim removed 1 base at V and 6 bases at J, leaving 9 bases unmatched. The CDR3 length is 16 residues. CDR3 amino acids: CASSIGIAGGPLEQYF. The CDR3 DNA reads TGTGCCAGTAGTATAGGAATAGCGGGAGGTCCCCTCGAGCAGTACTTC.

This rearrangement joins TRBV10-3 to TRBJ2-2; D gene uncertain. V lost 3 bases to trimming and J lost 0 bases, with 8 bases between them. CDR1 and CDR2 (germline): ENHRY, SYGVKD. This CDR3 is 15 amino acids long. The CDR3 DNA follows: TGTGCCATCAGTGACCCTAATTCGAACACCGGGGAGCTGTTTTTT. Translated: CAISDPNSNTGELFF.

The CDR3 sequence is CASGTGTRGREQYF. As DNA, the CDR3 is TGTGCCAGCGGGACCGGGACTAGGGGGCGGGAGCAGTACTTC. This sequence joins TRBV28 and TRBJ2-5, with a possible D match to TRBD2 (8 bases). Germline CDR1 reads MDHEN; CDR2 reads SYDVKM. V dropped 8 bases and J dropped 11 bases, with 24 bases sitting between them. CDR3 size: 14 residues.

Here the CDR3 DNA reads TGCGCCAGCAGCTTTAGCGGTCCCGGGGAGCTGTTTTTT. Its translation is CASSFSGPGELFF. The V call is TRBV5-1, the J call TRBJ2-2; TRBD2 might be the D (6 bases). Germline CDR1 reads SGHRS; CDR2 reads YFSETQ. The V end lost 2 bases, the J end lost 6 bases, and 8 bases lay between the germline ends. The CDR3 sequence is 13 residues long.

The genes are TRBV27 and TRBJ1-5; TRBD1 aligns across 9 bases. This CDR3 is built from 19 residues. V lost 5 bases and J lost 0; bases outside the gene matches: 14. Germline V lookup: CDR1 MNHEY, CDR2 SMNVEV (reference sequence). This CDR3 is CASSPQTGGYLVSNQPQHF. Here the CDR3 DNA reads TGTGCCAGCAGTCCACAGACAGGGGGTTATCTCGTTAGCAATCAGCCCCAGCATTTT.

CDR3 coding DNA: TGCGCCAGCAGCCTTACGGGTAGCGGGAGGGCCCGAGAGACCCAGTACTTC. Its translation: CASSLTGSGRARETQYF. The chain carries TRBV5-1 and TRBJ2-5, with 11 bases identical to TRBD2. This CDR3 has 17 residues. Germline loops: CDR1 SGHRS, CDR2 YFSETQ. After removal of 4 bases from V and 4 bases from J, the junction contained 12 bases not matched to a gene.

The CDR3 region is CAWSTSGRLYEQYF. In DNA form, the CDR3 reads TGTGCCTGGAGTACTAGCGGGAGGCTTTACGAGCAGTACTTC. V gene TRBV30 combines with J gene TRBJ2-7; 12 positions match TRBD2. The CDR3 totals 14 residues. V trimming: 2 bases; J trimming: 4 bases; junction bases outside the gene matches: 3. The V gene's germline CDR1 is GTSNPN and CDR2 SVGIG (reference sequence).

The rearrangement uses TRBV2 and TRBJ2-2; TRBD2 matches 7 bases. The length of the CDR3 is 13 residues. CDR1 and CDR2 from the germline V gene are SNHLY and FYNNEI. The ends lost 6 bases at V and 5 bases at J; junction bases unmatched: 3. CDR3 coding DNA: TGTGCCAGCAGCGGACTAGGAACCGGGGAGCTGTTTTTT. It specifies CASSGLGTGELFF.

The V gene is TRBV6-1, the J gene TRBJ1-1; maybe TRBD1 (5 bases). The CDR3 contains 14 residues. Germline CDR1 is MNHNS and CDR2 is SASEGT. V lost 3 bases, J lost 0 bases, and 8 bases lay in between. The CDR3 nucleotides are TGTGCCAGCAGTGAGACAGACATGAACACTGAAGCTTTCTTT. Translation: CASSETDMNTEAFF.

The V and J genes are TRBV10-3 and TRBJ1-1; a weak D match, TRBD1 (5 bases). V lost 10 bases, J lost 5 bases, and 23 bases lay in between. CDR3 length: 15 amino acids. Germline CDR1 ENHRY, CDR2 SYGVKD. The CDR3 protein is CATGRVLGDSTEAFF. DNA for the CDR3: TGTGCCACCGGGAGGGTGTTGGGGGATTCGACTGAAGCTTTCTTT.